This T cell receptor (beta chain) was profiled in a study of blood T cell repertoires in COVID-19. The germline CDR1 and CDR2 sequences are SGHNT and YYREEE (reference sequence). V lost 9 bases to trimming and J lost 6 bases; unmatched junction nucleotides: 13. This CDR3 region has 14 residues. In its sample, this clone was seen a few times. Clones were read by immunoSEQ multiplex PCR, and TCRdb kept only the in-frame ones, dropping some. The sample lists about 180,000 clones, about 81% occurring once. Sequencing was carried out using peripheral blood. The V gene is TRBV5-4, the J gene TRBJ2-7; 9 nucleotides align to TRBD2. The TCR comes from a woman older than 75 with COVID-19, enrolled during active disease. CDR3 loop: CATHGASGAGEQYF. CDR3 DNA: TGTGCCACACATGGGGCTAGCGGGGCGGGCGAGCAGTACTTC. The variable domain in full, completed from reference TRBV5-4 and TRBJ2-7, reads ETGVTQSPTHLIKTRGQQVTLRCSSQSGHNTVSWYQQALGQGPQFIFQYYREEENGRGNFPPRFSGLQFPNYSSELNVNALELDDSALYLCATHGASGAGEQYFGPGTRLTVT.